This T cell receptor beta chain comes out of a study of T-cell reconstitution after alpha-beta-depleted transplantation in children. Whole-study findings and limits: One year post-transplant, T-cell counts and diversity were largely derived from T cells produced anew. Expanded clones from the graft, numbering several hundred, reportedly supplied alpha-beta T cells about two months after transplant. Several patients had high TCRbeta diversity at day 60; it came from surviving recipient T cells and thymic progenitors.

A library of TCRbeta sequences, prepared with unique molecular identifiers, was generated. TCRdb passed the PCR reads through MiXCR, listing each CDR3 protein once. This sample has about 400,000 distinct CDR3 sequences; about 17% occur once, and the top ten carry around 28%. V shed 0 bases and J shed 3 bases, with 9 bases lying between them. The CDR3 spans 14 residues. The V gene's germline CDR1 is DFQATT and CDR2 SNEGSKA (reference sequence). The sample holds a few counts of this clonotype. Its antigen is not identified. This chain uses TRBV20-1 with TRBJ2-1; no firm D call. The sample in question was PBMCs, mostly from graft donor cells, obtained 360 days after TCRalphabeta/CD19-depleted stem cell transplant. The TCR comes from a boy less than two years old who had a stem cell transplant for Wiskott-Aldrich syndrome, so the T cells may come from the graft donor. In nucleotides, the CDR3 is TGCAGTGCTAGAGACCACGGGTTCTACAATGAGCAGTTCTTC. It translates to CSARDHGFYNEQFF.